This T cell receptor (beta chain) was found in a study of blood T cells in healthy people across ages. Points from the study as a whole: Unsorted PBMC material precluded a definitive naive versus antigen-experienced comparison.

This clonotype came up once. Its specificity is not known. The authors ran a second PCR of 7 to 11 cycles using a sample-barcoded 5' primer and a J-beta primer mix. Samples each returned at least 2.5 million CDR3-containing paired-end reads. One entry per CDR3 protein, called by TCRdb with MiXCR from the 5' RACE reads. The top ten clones hold roughly 13% of a sample with 650,000 to 800,000 distinct CDR3 sequences, over 40% of them seen once. CDR3 length: 15 amino acids. V dropped 1 base and J dropped 2 bases, with 8 bases sitting between them. Germline V gives CDR1 SEHNR, CDR2 FQNEAQ (reference sequence).

The chain uses TRBV7-9 and TRBJ2-2; D is unclear. The clonotype originates from a woman of 80 years or more in good health. Sequenced material: blood. CDR3 loop: CASSLGRRNTGELFF. The CDR3 coding sequence is TGTGCCAGCAGCTTAGGTAGAAGAAACACCGGGGAGCTGTTTTTT.